The 14 T cell receptor beta chains in this list originate from one sample, sequenced in a study of T cell repertoires and Cas9 in healthy adults (dated by TCRdb to 2016 to 2018). Library generation was performed with the immunoSEQ multiplex PCR assay. Sourced from immuneACCESS, this table was stored by TCRdb with only in-frame sequences that have V and J called. A share of the clones is absent; for the studies checked, an unresolved V gene accounts for under half, and the remainder has no known explanation. This sample gives tens of thousands of clones in total; 92% of them show up just once. The leading ten clones occupy over 0.7% of the sample. Sequenced sample: CD4+ effector T cells (CD127+, CD25-, CD137-, CD154-) from PBMCs; culture status not recorded. The receptors stem from a human donor in good health.

This chain joins TRBV19 and TRBJ2-5, with D possibly matching TRBD1 (6 bases). The end of the DNA is better explained by TRBJ2-7, so the J call may be wrong. The germline V gene has CDR1 LNHDA and CDR2 SQIVND (reference sequence). This CDR3 is 15 amino acids long. CDR3 region: CASSMETGSVYEQYF. Written as DNA, the CDR3 is TGTGCCAGTAGTATGGAAACAGGGTCTGTATACGAGCAGTACTTC.

This chain joins TRBV19 and TRBJ1-1, with 8 bases identical to TRBD1. This CDR3 is built from 14 residues. Losses at the gene ends were 2 bases for V and 6 bases for J; bases not matched to a gene: 5. Germline CDR1 LNHDA, CDR2 SQIVND (reference sequence). The CDR3 region is CASSISQGASEAFF. In nucleotides, the CDR3 is TGTGCCAGTAGTATATCTCAGGGGGCATCTGAAGCTTTCTTT.

This sequence joins TRBV7-3 and TRBJ1-2; D ambiguous. V lost 2 bases to trimming and J lost 8 bases, with 12 bases between them. The CDR3 contains 13 residues. CDR1 is SGHTA and CDR2 is FQGTGA in the germline V gene. CDR3 in amino acids: CASSLEGVRGYTF. CDR3 DNA sequence: TGTGCCAGCAGCTTAGAAGGCGTGAGGGGCTACACCTTC.

V and J are TRBV11-3 and TRBJ2-5; perhaps TRBD1 as D (6 bases). Looked up from germline, CDR1 is SGHNT and CDR2 is YENEEA. The CDR3 extends over 14 amino acids. Trimming pared 5 bases from V and 0 bases from J, leaving 10 bases between. The CDR3 is CASSQRGYQETQYF. CDR3 nucleotides: TGTGCCAGCAGCCAAAGGGGGTACCAAGAGACCCAGTACTTC.

The chain employs TRBV13 and TRBJ1-3, with a weak D call TRBD1 (6 bases). The CDR3 loop spans 13 amino acids. V shed 6 bases and J shed 4 bases, with 10 bases lying between them. Germline V gene data show CDR1 as PRHDT and CDR2 as FYEKMQ (reference sequence). Here the CDR3 reads CASRQGGGNTIYF. The CDR3 coding sequence is TGTGCCAGCAGGCAAGGGGGAGGAAACACCATATATTTT. The whole variable domain, remainder taken from reference TRBV13 and TRBJ1-3, is AAGVIQSPRHLIKEKRETATLKCYPIPRHDTVYWYQQGPGQDPQFLISFYEKMQSDKGSIPDRFSAQQFSDYHSELNMSSLELGDSALYFCASRQGGGNTIYFGEGSWLTVV.

The chain has TRBV28 and TRBJ1-6, with a tentative D call TRBD1 (5 bases). V lost 6 bases and J lost 8, with 17 bases in between. Per germline, CDR1 MDHEN and CDR2 SYDVKM. The CDR3 has 15 amino acids. The CDR3 loop reads CASSDSLGIYSPLHF. In DNA form, the CDR3 reads TGTGCCAGCAGCGACAGCTTGGGGATTTATTCACCCCTCCACTTT.

The genes are TRBV6-1 and TRBJ1-3, with TRBD1 matching 10 bases. Losses at the gene ends were 4 bases for V and 1 base for J; bases not matched to a gene: 7. In germline, CDR1 is MNHNS, CDR2 SASEGT. The CDR3 sequence is 17 residues long. Written as DNA, the CDR3 is TGTGCCAGCAGTGCCTGGGACAGGGGAACTTCTGGAAACACCATATATTTT. Amino acid sequence: CASSAWDRGTSGNTIYF.

V gene TRBV18 combines with J gene TRBJ1-2, with TRBD1 matching over 10 bases. The V gene's germline CDR1 is KGHSH and CDR2 LQKENI. CDR3 length: 15 residues. J was trimmed by 8 bases and V by 4 bases; bases with no gene match: 10. CDR3 sequence (DNA): TGTGCCAGCTCACTCGGGGTGACAGGGGGCGACGGCTACACCTTC. Translated, it gives CASSLGVTGGDGYTF.

As regards this clone: Germline and junction disagree at one end, which may indicate a read error. The chain combines TRBV18 with TRBJ2-5; the match to TRBD1 covers 7 bases. Germline CDR1 and CDR2: KGHSH and LQKENI. The length of the CDR3 is 13 residues. The CDR3 reads CASSPGQQEAQYF. In DNA form, the CDR3 reads TGTGCCAGCTCCCCGGGACAGCAAGAGGCCCAGTACTTC.

The CDR3 DNA is TGTGCCAGCAGCCCGACGGGTCTTTCAGATACGCAGTATTTT. This sequence encodes CASSPTGLSDTQYF. V gene TRBV11-2 combines with J gene TRBJ2-3; no clear D gene. Trimming pared 5 bases from V and 4 bases from J, leaving 13 bases between. Germline V lookup: CDR1 SGHAT, CDR2 FQNNGV. CDR3 length equals 14 residues. Full variable domain (missing parts from reference TRBV11-2 and TRBJ2-3): EAGVAQSPRYKIIEKRQSVAFWCNPISGHATLYWYQQILGQGPKLLIQFQNNGVVDDSQLPKDRFSAERLKGVDSTLKIQPAKLEDSAVYLCASSPTGLSDTQYFGPGTRLTVL.

This clone was counted a few times. V gene TRBV15 combines with J gene TRBJ1-1; D is ambiguous. Germline V CDR1 and CDR2: LNHNV, YYDKDF (reference sequence). This CDR3 spans 14 amino acids. Trimming left V 8 bases short and J 1 base short, with 14 bases between. This CDR3 reads CATSLVGGNTEAFF. The CDR3 region has the DNA TGTGCCACCTCACTAGTAGGAGGGAACACTGAAGCTTTCTTT. The full variable domain, in which reference TRBV15 and TRBJ1-1 provide the parts outside the CDR3, is DAMVIQNPRYQVTQFGKPVTLSCSQTLNHNVMYWYQQKSSQAPKLLFHYYDKDFNNEADTPDNFQSRRPNTSFCFLDIRSPGLGDTAMYLCATSLVGGNTEAFFGQGTRLTVV.

This chain joins TRBV25-1 and TRBJ2-3, with a tentative D call TRBD2 (5 bases). This CDR3 has 18 amino acids. Trimming pared 3 bases from V and 0 bases from J, leaving 19 bases between. The V gene's germline CDR1 is MGHDK and CDR2 SYGVNS. CDR3 in DNA: TGTGCCAGCAGTGATGGAGGCAAACCAGGAACTAGCACAGATACGCAGTATTTT. Protein product: CASSDGGKPGTSTDTQYF.

This clone was seen only a few times. The CDR3 DNA is TGTGCCAGCAGCTTGGTTTTACTAGCGGGGGGTGAGCAGTTCTTC. Translated, it gives CASSLVLLAGGEQFF. This chain connects TRBV5-4 to TRBJ2-1, with 12 bases identical to TRBD2. V lost 0 bases to trimming and J lost 9 bases; unmatched junction nucleotides: 4. CDR3 length: 15 amino acids. Per germline, CDR1 SGHNT and CDR2 YYREEE (reference sequence).

The count of this clone is one. The chain uses TRBV2 and TRBJ1-5, with 7 bases aligning to TRBD1. This CDR3 has 20 amino acids. Germline V gene lookup returns CDR1 SNHLY and CDR2 FYNNEI. Trimming removed 0 bases from V and 0 bases from J; junction bases left unmatched: 14. This chain's CDR3 is CASSEADRVNNEYSNQPQHF. Here the CDR3 DNA reads TGTGCCAGCAGTGAAGCCGACAGGGTTAACAACGAATATAGCAATCAGCCCCAGCATTTT.